Listed below are T cell receptor beta chains from one sample, sequenced in a study of CD8+CD57+ T cells in acquired aplastic anemia. TCRdb ran MiXCR on the reads and lists one entry per CDR3 protein. Found here are more than 150,000 distinct CDR3 sequences, less than 60% of them singletons; the top ten hold under 2%. Input material: sorted CD4+, CD8+, or CD8+CD57+ T cells (not recorded which) from PBMCs. All receptors come from a human donor with aplastic anemia. The CDR3 runs from the conserved cysteine through the conserved F or W. D genes are given only for firm matches. Not every row has a clone size; where given, it reads once, few, many or a size class.

- | TRBJ2-1 | TRBV3-1 | TRBD2 | CASSRTSGDNEQFF
- | TRBJ2-5 | TRBV28 | - | CASSPPQTAETQYF
- | TRBJ1-5 | TRBV2 | - | CASSDTSSNQPQHF
many | TRBJ2-5 | TRBV11-2 | - | CASSLGWGSMGDQETQYF
many | TRBJ2-7 | TRBV6-1 | - | CASGPYSYEQYF
- | TRBJ2-1 | TRBV7-8 | - | CASSLAREAEQFF
- | TRBJ2-5 | TRBV7-9 | - | CASSPRGPGGETQYF
many | TRBJ2-1 | TRBV7-2 | - | CASSFDWNEQFF
many | TRBJ2-3 | TRBV10-3 | - | CASSESASTDTQYF
- | TRBJ2-7 | TRBV12-3/TRBV12-4 | - | CASSSVLGQYF
many | TRBJ1-3 | TRBV3-1 | - | CATIESENTIYF
- | TRBJ1-6 | TRBV24-1 | - | CATGAGKSYNSPLHF
- | TRBJ1-1 | TRBV19 | - | CASSISGARRPEAFF
few | TRBJ2-4 | TRBV30 | - | CAWSKGAKNIQYF
- | TRBJ2-7 | TRBV12-3/TRBV12-4 | TRBD1 | CASSPRGTGASEQYF
once | TRBJ2-3 | TRBV5-1 | - | CASSIPGLITDTQYF
many | TRBJ2-2 | TRBV7-9 | TRBD1 | CASIGTGNTGELFF
many | TRBJ2-1 | TRBV25-1 | - | CASSRTVTTDEQFF
- | TRBJ1-1 | TRBV2 | - | CASLDSPTEAFF
many | TRBJ2-3 | TRBV20-1 | TRBD2 | CSARDWGGVSTDTQYF
few | TRBJ1-1 | TRBV6-1 | - | CATIERGNTEAFF
many | TRBJ2-3 | TRBV10-3 | - | CAISASGTYTDTQYF
many | TRBJ1-1 | TRBV27 | - | CASSLSGRGNTEAFF
many | TRBJ2-6 | TRBV20-1 | TRBD1 | CSAATGASLSGANVLTF
many | TRBJ1-6 | TRBV18 | - | CASSPRTGDNSPLHF
- | TRBJ2-7 | TRBV2 | - | CASSIRAGQYF
few | TRBJ1-5 | TRBV20-1 | TRBD1 | CSADRGGTGGPF
once | TRBJ1-6 | TRBV5-4 | - | CASSLEYRLLNNSPLHF
many | TRBJ1-1 | TRBV20-1 | - | CSTDSMNTEAFF
- | TRBJ2-2 | TRBV2 | - | CASSSSGSGAGELFF
- | TRBJ2-1 | TRBV29-1 | TRBD2 | CSVEGGYYNEQFF
- | TRBJ1-5 | TRBV4-1 | - | CASSQVQGSQPQHF
medium-sized | TRBJ1-1 | TRBV24-1 | - | CATSDMMNTEAFF